This entry features one T cell receptor beta chain sequence. This sample stems from a study of shared clonotypes between healthy human individuals. Study information: The plates for each donor numbered three CD4 naive, three CD4 memory, two CD8 naive and one CD8 memory.

The CDR3 consists of 16 residues. Germline V gene sequence: CDR1 LGHNA, CDR2 YNFKEQ. Trimming pared 3 bases from V and 5 bases from J, leaving 17 bases between. Assay: immunoSEQ multiplex PCR; the TCRdb copy retains only in-frame clones and omits some. The sample consists of more than 1.2 million clones, roughly 98.5% of them appearing once. This sequence originates from a man younger than 45 in good health. Sequencing was done on a sample of naive CD4+ T cells sorted from blood. Subset described: CD45RA+ positively selected. The chain couples TRBV4-2 to TRBJ2-1, with TRBD2 as a possible D gene (6 bases). The CDR3 sequence is CASSHLGVAENNEQFF. The CDR3 nucleotides read TGTGCCAGCAGCCACCTTGGAGTAGCGGAGAACAATGAGCAGTTCTTC.